This T cell receptor (beta chain) was obtained from a study of TIL therapy for anti-PD-1-resistant metastatic lung cancer. Whole-study context: Median patient age was approximately 58, ranging about 35-80 years. Four tumors were EGFR-mutant and two were ALK-rearranged. Findings of the study overall: This highly selected cohort may not generalize to typical lung cancer patients. After infusion, TIL clonotypes partly replaced peripheral T cells and declined over months.

The immunoSEQ assay was v3. Repertoires were generated with immunoSEQ multiplex PCR, while TCRdb's copy carries only in-frame clones and drops some. This repertoire shows tens of thousands of clones, over 75% found once; its top ten account for 2.5% to 3%. Time point indicated: pre-treatment sample, taken before nivolumab and TIL therapy. Points on this clone: Its antigen is still unknown. Other DNA sequences in this specimen translate into the identical CDR3.

Trimming removed 5 bases from V and 2 bases from J, with 9 bases in between. This CDR3 spans 14 amino acids. Germline lookup yields CDR1 LNHDA and CDR2 SQIVND (reference sequence). The TCR comes from a person between 25 and 80 years old with non-small cell lung cancer. The chain has TRBV19 and TRBJ2-2, with D perhaps TRBD1 (6 bases). The sample here was blood, taken at baseline. The CDR3 coding sequence is TGTGCCAGTAGTGTACAGGGTAACACCGGGGAGCTGTTTTTT. Encoded protein: CASSVQGNTGELFF. The full variable domain, in which reference TRBV19 and TRBJ2-2 provide the parts outside the CDR3, is DGGITQSPKYLFRKEGQNVTLSCEQNLNHDAMYWYRQDPGQGLRLIYYSQIVNDFQKGDIAEGYSVSREKKESFPLTVTSAQKNPTAFYLCASSVQGNTGELFFGEGSRLTVL.